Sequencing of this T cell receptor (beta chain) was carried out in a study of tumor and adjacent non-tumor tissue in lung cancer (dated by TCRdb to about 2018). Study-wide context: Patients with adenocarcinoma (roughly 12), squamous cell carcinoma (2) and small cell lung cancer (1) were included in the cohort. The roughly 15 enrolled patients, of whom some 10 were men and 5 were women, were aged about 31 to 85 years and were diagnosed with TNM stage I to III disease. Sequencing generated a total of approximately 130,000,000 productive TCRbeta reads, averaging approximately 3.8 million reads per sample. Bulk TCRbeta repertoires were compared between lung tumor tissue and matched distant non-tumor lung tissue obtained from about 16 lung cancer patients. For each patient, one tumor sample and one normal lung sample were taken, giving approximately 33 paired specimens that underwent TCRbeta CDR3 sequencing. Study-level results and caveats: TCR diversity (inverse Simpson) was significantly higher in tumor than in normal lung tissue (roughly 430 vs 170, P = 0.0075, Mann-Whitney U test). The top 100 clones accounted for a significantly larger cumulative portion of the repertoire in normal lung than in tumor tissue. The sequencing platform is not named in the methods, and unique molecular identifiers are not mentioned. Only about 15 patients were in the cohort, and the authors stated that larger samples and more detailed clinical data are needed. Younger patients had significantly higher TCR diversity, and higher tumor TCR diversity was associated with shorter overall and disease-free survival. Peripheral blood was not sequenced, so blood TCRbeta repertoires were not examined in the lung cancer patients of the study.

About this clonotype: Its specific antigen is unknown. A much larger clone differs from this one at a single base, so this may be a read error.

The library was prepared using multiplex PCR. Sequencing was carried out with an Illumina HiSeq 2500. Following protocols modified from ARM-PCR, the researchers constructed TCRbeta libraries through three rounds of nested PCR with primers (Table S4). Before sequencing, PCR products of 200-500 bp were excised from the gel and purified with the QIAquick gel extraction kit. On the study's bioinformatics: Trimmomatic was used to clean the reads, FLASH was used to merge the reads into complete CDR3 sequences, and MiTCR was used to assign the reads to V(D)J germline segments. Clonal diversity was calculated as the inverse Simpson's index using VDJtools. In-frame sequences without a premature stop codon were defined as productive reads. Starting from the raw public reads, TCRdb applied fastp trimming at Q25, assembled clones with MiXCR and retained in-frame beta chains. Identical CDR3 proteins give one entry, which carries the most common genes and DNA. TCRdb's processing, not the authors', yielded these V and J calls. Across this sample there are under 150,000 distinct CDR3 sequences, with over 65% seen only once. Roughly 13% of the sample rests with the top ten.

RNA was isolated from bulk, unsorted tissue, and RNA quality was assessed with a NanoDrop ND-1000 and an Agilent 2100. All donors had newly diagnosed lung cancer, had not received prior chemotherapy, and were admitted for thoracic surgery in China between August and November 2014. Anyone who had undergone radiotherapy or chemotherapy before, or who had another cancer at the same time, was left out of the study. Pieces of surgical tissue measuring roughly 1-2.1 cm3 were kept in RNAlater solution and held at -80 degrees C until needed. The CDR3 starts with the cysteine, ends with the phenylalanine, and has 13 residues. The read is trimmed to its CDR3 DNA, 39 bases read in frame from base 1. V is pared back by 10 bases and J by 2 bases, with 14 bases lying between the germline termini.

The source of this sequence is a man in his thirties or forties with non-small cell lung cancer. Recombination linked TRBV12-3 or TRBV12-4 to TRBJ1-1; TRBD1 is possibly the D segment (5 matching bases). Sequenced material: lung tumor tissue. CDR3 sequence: CAIDRQINTEAFF. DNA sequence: TGTGCCATTGATAGACAGATTAACACTGAAGCTTTCTTT.